Listed here are 21 T cell receptor beta chains from one sample, sequenced in a study of T cells in Graves' hyperthyroidism and ophthalmopathy. TCR beta CDR3 sequences were amplified from RNA transcripts. Primed by the HTBI set, a first-round RT-PCR was run on the TCR CDR3. In TCRdb, the multiplex PCR reads were re-called with MiXCR into one record per CDR3 protein. Among around 300,000 distinct CDR3 sequences listed, about an eighth were seen once. The sequenced material came from blood. These receptors all come from a woman aged 30 to 39 with Graves' hyperthyroidism that later progressed to Graves' ophthalmopathy.

This clonotype came up many times. The chain joins TRBV3-1 to TRBJ2-4; perhaps TRBD1 as D (5 bases). Per the germline V gene, CDR1 is LGHDT and CDR2 is YNNKEL (reference sequence). V was pared by 2 bases and J by 3 bases, with 20 bases between. The length of the CDR3 is 18 residues. The CDR3: CASSQRLDAGIYKNIQYF. The CDR3, as DNA: TGTGCCAGCAGCCAAAGATTGGATGCAGGGATCTACAAAAACATTCAGTACTTC.

This clonotype was found once. This chain joins TRBV18 and TRBJ2-1; TRBD1 matches at 10 bases. The J segment lost 8 bases and the V segment lost 5 bases, leaving 3 bases of the junction unmatched. Per the germline V gene, CDR1 is KGHSH and CDR2 is LQKENI. This CDR3 region has 13 residues. Written as DNA, the CDR3 is TGTGCCAGCTCATTGACAGGGGGCTATGAGCAGTTCTTC. Translation: CASSLTGGYEQFF.

This clonotype was seen ten or more times. The V call is TRBV6-6, the J call TRBJ1-1; D is undetermined. Germline-derived CDR1 and CDR2 are MNHNY and SVGAGI (reference sequence). Trimming took off 0 bases at V and 5 bases at J, with 10 bases between the two ends. The CDR3 is 14 residues long. The CDR3 sequence: CASSYSDLGTEAFF. The CDR3 nucleotides are TGTGCCAGCAGTTACTCCGACCTTGGAACTGAAGCTTTCTTT.

This clonotype was seen a few times. V gene TRBV4-1 combines with J gene TRBJ2-1, with TRBD1 as a possible D gene (6 bases). The CDR3 is 17 amino acids. The V and J ends lost 4 bases and 0 bases respectively, with 16 bases between them. The V gene's germline CDR1 is MGHRA and CDR2 YSYEKL. The CDR3 bases are TGCGCCAGCAGCCCCGAAGGACAGTTTAGCTCCTACAATGAGCAGTTCTTC. Translation: CASSPEGQFSSYNEQFF.

The gene calls are TRBV18 and TRBJ1-3; a possible D gene is TRBD1 (5 bases). The CDR3 length is 17 residues. Per the germline V gene, CDR1 is KGHSH and CDR2 is LQKENI. The V end was cut by 3 bases, the J end by 0 bases, with 15 bases between. CDR3 nucleotide sequence: TGTGCCAGCTCACCCGCCTTGCAGGGCCACTCTGGAAACACCATATATTTT. This sequence encodes CASSPALQGHSGNTIYF.

This clonotype has ten or more counts. The rearrangement links TRBV27 to TRBJ2-7; no clear D. Germline V gene sequence: CDR1 MNHEY, CDR2 SMNVEV (reference sequence). This CDR3 region has 14 residues. V dropped 2 bases and J dropped 1 base, with 9 bases sitting between them. The CDR3 coding sequence is TGTGCCAGCAGTTTACGGAGCCAATCCTACGAGCAGTACTTC. It encodes CASSLRSQSYEQYF.

This clonotype was found many times. V gene TRBV6-5 combines with J gene TRBJ2-3, with D perhaps TRBD1 or TRBD2 (5 bases each). Germline V lookup: CDR1 MNHEY, CDR2 SVGAGI. Deletions cut 0 bases from V and 8 bases from J, with 15 bases between. CDR3 length: 15 amino acids. The CDR3 sequence is CASSYSTAEGLTQYF. CDR3 DNA sequence: TGTGCCAGCAGTTACTCGACTGCTGAGGGGCTTACGCAGTATTTT.

The chain employs TRBV7-9 and TRBJ2-2; D gene uncertain. The V end lost 8 bases, the J end lost 2 bases, and 15 bases lay between the germline ends. This CDR3 is 15 amino acids long. Germline CDR1 is SEHNR and CDR2 is FQNEAQ (reference sequence). CDR3 bases: TGTGCCAGCGTCCCCAAGACCGGAAACACCGGGGAGCTGTTTTTT. This translates into CASVPKTGNTGELFF.

CDR3 in DNA: TGTGCCAGCAGAGGGACAGATAAAAACACCGGGGAGCTGTTTTTT. As protein: CASRGTDKNTGELFF. This sequence joins TRBV6-1 and TRBJ2-2, with 7 bases fitting TRBD1. CDR1 is MNHNS, CDR2 SASEGT, per germline. The J segment lost 2 bases and the V segment lost 6 bases, leaving 6 bases of the junction unmatched. CDR3 size: 15 residues.

This clonotype was seen ten or more times. The rearrangement joins TRBV20-1 to TRBJ1-1, with D possibly being TRBD1 (6 bases). This CDR3 has 12 amino acids. With 4 bases removed from V and 5 bases from J, the gap between germline ends came to 11 bases. The germline V gene encodes CDR1 DFQATT and CDR2 SNEGSKA (reference sequence). Here the CDR3 DNA reads TGCAGTGCTACAGGGGCTGGGACTGAAGCTTTCTTT. Encoded protein: CSATGAGTEAFF.

This chain uses TRBV4-2 with TRBJ2-7; perhaps D is TRBD1 or TRBD2 (5 bases each). Germline V gives CDR1 LGHNA, CDR2 YNFKEQ. The CDR3 is 15 amino acids. V dropped 0 bases and J dropped 1 base, with 10 bases sitting between them. CDR3 residues: CASSQDRDGSYEQYF. The DNA for the CDR3 is TGTGCCAGCAGCCAAGATCGGGACGGATCCTACGAGCAGTACTTC.

The V call is TRBV10-3, the J call TRBJ2-1; D is undetermined. CDR1 ENHRY and CDR2 SYGVKD come from the germline V gene. The CDR3 loop spans 12 amino acids. V was cut by 3 bases and J by 9 bases, with 9 bases left in between. This CDR3 reads CAISETLVEQFF. In DNA form, the CDR3 reads TGTGCCATCAGTGAAACTTTGGTTGAGCAGTTCTTC.

A few counts support this clonotype. This chain uses TRBV24-1 with TRBJ2-3; D gene uncertain. The CDR3 is made up of 14 amino acids. Germline assignment: CDR1 KGHDR and CDR2 SFDVKD. Trimming took off 7 bases at V and 0 bases at J, with 10 bases between the two ends. Here the CDR3 reads CATSPLGSTDTQYF. The CDR3, as DNA: TGTGCCACCAGCCCCCTTGGTAGCACAGATACGCAGTATTTT.

This clonotype was counted at least ten times. The rearrangement links TRBV4-3 to TRBJ2-2; D is possibly TRBD1 (6 bases). V was shortened by 1 base and J by 5 bases, with 17 bases between the two germline ends. There are 17 residues in the CDR3. Germline values: CDR1 LGHNA, CDR2 YSLEER. The CDR3 spells CASSQGGWGLGTGELFF. CDR3 sequence (DNA): TGCGCCAGCAGCCAAGGTGGCTGGGGGCTAGGGACCGGGGAGCTGTTTTTT.

This clonotype was detected many times. The CDR3 nucleotides read TGTGCCAGCAGTTCCTCTAGCGGGAGGGCCTCACTACTACCCTACGAGCAGTACTTC. It is translated as CASSSSSGRASLLPYEQYF. This rearrangement joins TRBV28 to TRBJ2-7; 12 bases match TRBD2. CDR1 MDHEN and CDR2 SYDVKM come from the germline V gene. This CDR3 comprises 19 residues. With V trimmed by 4 bases and J by 2 bases, 15 bases remained unmatched.

This clonotype was detected many times. The chain combines TRBV30 with TRBJ2-1; 9 bases agree with TRBD2. Germline loops: CDR1 GTSNPN, CDR2 SVGIG (reference sequence). The CDR3 runs to 16 residues. V lost 2 bases to trimming and J lost 5 bases; unmatched junction nucleotides: 10. The CDR3 nucleotides read TGTGCCTGGAGTACGTTTATTAGCGGGAGTGACAATGAGCAGTTCTTC. This encodes CAWSTFISGSDNEQFF.

This clonotype was recorded a few times. The J gene is TRBJ2-2, the V gene TRBV27; D is unresolved. The CDR3 is made up of 14 amino acids. CDR1 and CDR2 (germline): MNHEY, SMNVEV (reference sequence). Between the trimmed V and J ends, which lost 3 bases and 6 bases, there was a span of 11 bases. Here the CDR3 DNA reads TGTGCCAGCAGTTTGGAACCATACCCCGGGGAGCTGTTTTTT. As protein: CASSLEPYPGELFF.

This clonotype appeared a few times. The V call is TRBV6-1, the J call TRBJ1-6; D might be TRBD1 (5 bases). Germline CDR1 MNHNS, CDR2 SASEGT. Trimming shortened V by 5 bases and J by 11 bases, and 10 bases separated the two germline ends. The CDR3 covers 12 residues. CDR3 in DNA: TGTGCCAGCAGTTACGGGGGACCACCCCTCCACTTT. Protein product: CASSYGGPPLHF.

The gene calls are TRBV19 and TRBJ1-5, with no clear D. Germline CDR1 LNHDA, CDR2 SQIVND (reference sequence). This CDR3 is built from 13 residues. Trimming left V 3 bases short and J 3 bases short, with 6 bases between. CDR3 amino acids: CASSMVLNQPQHF. The CDR3 bases are TGTGCCAGTAGTATGGTCCTCAATCAGCCCCAGCATTTT. Looking up the rest from reference TRBV19 and TRBJ1-5 gives the full variable domain: DGGITQSPKYLFRKEGQNVTLSCEQNLNHDAMYWYRQDPGQGLRLIYYSQIVNDFQKGDIAEGYSVSREKKESFPLTVTSAQKNPTAFYLCASSMVLNQPQHFGDGTRLSIL.

This clonotype showed up many times. The V call is TRBV18, the J call TRBJ2-5, with D uncertain. Germline CDR1 is KGHSH and CDR2 is LQKENI. The germline V and J ends were trimmed by 2 bases and 3 bases, with 7 bases remaining between them. The CDR3 consists of 13 residues. For the CDR3, the DNA is TGTGCCAGCTCACCAGGGTATGAAGAGACCCAGTACTTC. This encodes CASSPGYEETQYF.

The sample holds many counts of this clonotype. The chain is built from TRBV6-5 and TRBJ2-7; maybe TRBD2 (5 bases). The V gene lost 0 bases and the J gene lost 2 bases, with 17 bases spanning the gap. The CDR3 contains 17 residues. CDR1 is MNHEY, CDR2 SVGAGI, per germline. The CDR3 reads CASSYSKGKPGTYEQYF. CDR3 sequence (DNA): TGTGCCAGCAGTTACTCGAAAGGGAAGCCGGGGACCTACGAGCAGTACTTC.